This T cell receptor (beta chain) was identified during a study of blood T cell repertoires in COVID-19. Produced via immunoSEQ multiplex PCR; TCRdb's table is partial and in-frame only. Here the sample spans approximately 220,000 clones, roughly nine tenths being singletons. The age range of participants was roughly 18 to 90 years, with residence in roughly 25 US areas. V lost 0 bases and J 3 bases, leaving 10 bases between the germline ends. This CDR3 is 15 amino acids long. The germline gives CDR1 KGHDR, CDR2 SFDVKD. The V and J genes are TRBV24-1 and TRBJ1-1, with D maybe TRBD1 (6 bases). This TCR was recovered from a woman aged 18-35 years in a cohort exposed to, infected with or recovered from COVID-19 (not recorded which). The sequenced sample consisted of PBMCs or T cells enriched from blood (not recorded which). In DNA form, the CDR3 reads TGTGCCACCAGTGATTTGGGATCAGGGGACACTGAAGCTTTCTTT. Translating gives CATSDLGSGDTEAFF.